The next 14 T cell receptor beta chains were all read from a single sample in a study of CD8 T cells in Susac syndrome. A quantity of roughly 0.5 to 1 ug RNA underwent reverse transcription using random hexamers. A single record per CDR3 protein comes from TCRdb applying MiXCR to the immunoSEQ multiplex PCR reads. The data contain 85,000 to 130,000 distinct CDR3 sequences, approximately 93% of them singletons. Sequenced input: CD8+ T cells from PBMCs. These receptors all come from a human donor with Susac syndrome.

CDR3 nucleotides: TGTGCCAGCAGTGAACTAAATACCGCCAATGAGCAGTTCTTC. As protein: CASSELNTANEQFF. This rearrangement joins TRBV2 to TRBJ2-1; D not resolved. The V gene's germline CDR1 is SNHLY and CDR2 FYNNEI. CDR3 length equals 14 residues. The V end lost 2 bases, the J end lost 6 bases, and 11 bases lay between the germline ends.

This sequence joins TRBV2 and TRBJ1-6; 7 bases are a match to TRBD1. With V trimmed by 8 bases and J by 7 bases, 8 bases remained unmatched. Germline CDR1 SNHLY, CDR2 FYNNEI. The CDR3 totals 14 residues. For the CDR3, the DNA is TGTGCCAGCCTCGGGGGCAGGGGGAATTCACCCCTCCACTTT. Amino acids: CASLGGRGNSPLHF. Complete variable domain (other parts from reference TRBV2 and TRBJ1-6): EPEVTQTPSHQVTQMGQEVILRCVPISNHLYFYWYRQILGQKVEFLVSFYNNEISEKSEIFDDQFSVERPDGSNFTLKIRSTKLEDSAMYFCASLGGRGNSPLHFGNGTRLTVT.

The chain combines TRBV18 with TRBJ2-3; D uncertain. CDR3 size: 13 residues. Trimming took 0 bases from V and 4 from J, leaving 5 bases between them. Germline loops: CDR1 KGHSH, CDR2 LQKENI. The CDR3 loop reads CASSPPEADTQYF. The CDR3 region has the DNA TGTGCCAGCTCACCACCGGAAGCAGATACGCAGTATTTT.

The chain combines TRBV19 with TRBJ2-1, with no clear D. This CDR3 region has 12 residues. V lost 3 bases to trimming and J lost 8 bases, with 8 bases between them. CDR1 and CDR2 (germline): LNHDA, SQIVND (reference sequence). The CDR3 region has the DNA TGTGCCAGTAGTATGGATGGAGATGAGCAGTTCTTC. Encoded protein: CASSMDGDEQFF.

This sequence joins TRBV7-8 and TRBJ2-1; D might be TRBD2 (7 bases). V lost 3 bases, J lost 8 bases, and 14 bases lay in between. The V gene's germline CDR1 is SGHVS and CDR2 FQNEAQ. This CDR3 region has 14 residues. CDR3 coding DNA: TGTGCCAGCAGCTTTTCGTGGGGGGGCGATGAGCAGTTCTTC. This translates into CASSFSWGGDEQFF.

This CDR3 is CASSRVGDTQYF. As DNA, the CDR3 is TGTGCCAGTAGTCGGGTCGGGGATACGCAGTATTTT. The gene calls are TRBV19 and TRBJ2-3; no clear D. V was pared by 5 bases and J by 6 bases, with 9 bases between. Per germline, CDR1 LNHDA and CDR2 SQIVND (reference sequence). The CDR3 runs 12 residues.

The rearrangement joins TRBV5-1 to TRBJ2-1; D unresolved. Germline CDR1 reads SGHRS; CDR2 reads YFSETQ. Deletions cut 0 bases from V and 8 bases from J, with 12 bases between. The CDR3 runs to 14 residues. The CDR3 region has the DNA TGCGCCAGCAGCTTGGCAGCAGTGCCTGATGAGCAGTTCTTC. This codes for CASSLAAVPDEQFF. Full variable domain (outside the CDR3, taken from reference TRBV5-1 and TRBJ2-1): KAGVTQTPRYLIKTRGQQVTLSCSPISGHRSVSWYQQTPGQGLQFLFEYFSETQRNKGNFPGRFSGRQFSNSRSEMNVSTLELGDSALYLCASSLAAVPDEQFFGPGTRLTVL.

CDR3 region: CASSTAIGQPQHF. CDR3 in DNA: TGCGCCAGCAGCACTGCCATCGGTCAGCCCCAGCATTTT. This rearrangement joins TRBV5-1 to TRBJ1-5; D uncertain. The germline V gene encodes CDR1 SGHRS and CDR2 YFSETQ. The CDR3 spans 13 residues. V was pared by 4 bases and J by 6 bases, with 11 bases between. Filled out from reference TRBV5-1 and TRBJ1-5, the complete variable domain reads KAGVTQTPRYLIKTRGQQVTLSCSPISGHRSVSWYQQTPGQGLQFLFEYFSETQRNKGNFPGRFSGRQFSNSRSEMNVSTLELGDSALYLCASSTAIGQPQHFGDGTRLSIL.

V gene TRBV2 combines with J gene TRBJ2-1; no clear D gene. Germline assignment: CDR1 SNHLY and CDR2 FYNNEI. The CDR3 is made up of 14 amino acids. V lost 7 bases, J lost 1 base, and 11 bases lay in between. The CDR3 DNA follows: TGTGCCAGCAAGACAAGGCCATCCTACAATGAGCAGTTCTTC. Residues: CASKTRPSYNEQFF.

This chain links TRBV12-3 or TRBV12-4 with TRBJ2-7; the match to TRBD1 covers 8 bases. This CDR3 comprises 14 residues. J lost 4 bases, V lost 5 bases, and 7 bases had no gene match. The DNA for the CDR3 is TGTGCCAGCAGTCCTTCGGACAGGGTTTACGAGCAGTACTTC. Translated, it gives CASSPSDRVYEQYF.

V and J are TRBV5-4 and TRBJ2-1; no firm D call. This CDR3 is 11 amino acids long. CDR1 is SGHNT and CDR2 is YYREEE in the germline V gene (reference sequence). The V end was cut by 4 bases, the J end by 9 bases, with 8 bases between. CDR3 region: CASSTKVEQFF. In DNA form, the CDR3 reads TGTGCCAGCAGCACCAAGGTTGAGCAGTTCTTC.

The V call is TRBV27, the J call TRBJ2-1; D tentatively fits TRBD1 or TRBD2 (5 bases each). V dropped 6 bases and J dropped 5 bases, with 17 bases sitting between them. The CDR3 spans 15 residues. Germline CDR1 MNHEY, CDR2 SMNVEV (reference sequence). In nucleotides, the CDR3 is TGTGCCAGCAGCGGGACCCAGGTCCAGGACAATGAGCAGTTCTTC. This sequence encodes CASSGTQVQDNEQFF.

The chain combines TRBV9 with TRBJ1-2; the D gene is possibly TRBD1 (5 bases). CDR3 length: 13 residues. Germline assignment: CDR1 SGDLS and CDR2 YYNGEE. V was cut by 6 bases and J by 1 base, with 10 bases left in between. The CDR3 reads CASTGPRNYGYTF. The CDR3 coding sequence is TGTGCCAGCACGGGACCCCGTAACTATGGCTACACCTTC.

V usage is TRBV4-3 and J usage is TRBJ2-2; maybe TRBD2 (5 bases). Per the germline V gene, CDR1 is LGHNA and CDR2 is YSLEER. This CDR3 is built from 16 residues. Trimming pared 0 bases from V and 7 bases from J, leaving 15 bases between. CDR3 residues: CASSQDSVLAGGELFF. CDR3 in DNA: TGCGCCAGCAGCCAAGATTCCGTCCTAGCAGGCGGGGAGCTGTTTTTT.